Below, 17 T cell receptor beta chains from the same sample are listed, as sequenced in a study of blood T cell repertoires in COVID-19. Assay: immunoSEQ multiplex PCR; the TCRdb copy retains only in-frame clones and omits some. The top ten clones hold approximately 6% of a sample with fewer than 250,000 clones, 86% of them seen once. The material sequenced was peripheral blood. The receptors originated from a woman of 80 years or more with COVID-19, enrolled during active disease.

V is TRBV18 and J is TRBJ1-1; a possible D gene is TRBD1 (6 bases). Germline values: CDR1 KGHSH, CDR2 LQKENI. The V end was cut by 5 bases, the J end by 6 bases, with 16 bases between. The CDR3 totals 14 residues. DNA of the CDR3: TGTGCCAGCTCAGAACAGGGTGGTATTCCTGAAGCTTTCTTT. Protein: CASSEQGGIPEAFF.

V gene TRBV4-2 combines with J gene TRBJ1-6; 9 bases are a match to TRBD1. The V and J ends lost 4 bases and 7 bases, in that order; junction bases with no gene match: 8. This CDR3 has 16 amino acids. CDR1 is LGHNA, CDR2 YNFKEQ, per germline. The CDR3 spells CASSPNGQGWNSPLHF. As DNA, the CDR3 is TGTGCCAGCAGCCCGAACGGACAGGGGTGGAATTCACCCCTCCACTTT.

This chain links TRBV7-2 with TRBJ2-5; D perhaps matches TRBD2 (6 bases). The CDR3 contains 16 residues. Germline V CDR1 and CDR2: SGHTA, FQGNSA. V dropped 0 bases and J dropped 4 bases, with 15 bases sitting between them. CDR3 sequence (DNA): TGTGCCAGCAGCTTAGCTGGGACTTTAGACCTAGAGACCCAGTACTTC. Translating gives CASSLAGTLDLETQYF.

The DNA for the CDR3 is TGTGCCAGCAGCTTGGGCAGGGGCACTCTTAACTATGGCTACACCTTC. This encodes CASSLGRGTLNYGYTF. The gene calls are TRBV5-5 and TRBJ1-2, with D perhaps matching TRBD1 (6 bases). Germline V gene data show CDR1 as SGHKS and CDR2 as YYEKEE (reference sequence). The CDR3 is 16 residues long. V lost 0 bases, J lost 1 base, and 13 bases lay in between.

The chain couples TRBV4-2 to TRBJ2-5; 10 bases are shared with TRBD2. Losses at the gene ends were 0 bases for V and 2 bases for J; bases not matched to a gene: 0. The CDR3 is made up of 15 amino acids. Germline loops: CDR1 LGHNA, CDR2 YNFKEQ. This CDR3 reads CASSQDSGGQETQYF. The CDR3 coding sequence is TGTGCCAGCAGCCAAGATAGCGGGGGGCAAGAGACCCAGTACTTC.

This clone showed up just a few times. The chain joins TRBV13 to TRBJ1-2; D uncertain. Germline loops: CDR1 PRHDT, CDR2 FYEKMQ (reference sequence). There are 14 residues in the CDR3. Trimming took 5 bases from V and 4 from J, leaving 14 bases between them. CDR3 protein: CASSHQGGAYGYTF. CDR3 bases: TGTGCCAGCAGCCACCAAGGCGGTGCCTATGGCTACACCTTC.

The chain employs TRBV7-3 and TRBJ1-1, with D tentatively TRBD1 (5 bases). Trimming took 5 bases from V and 1 from J, leaving 8 bases between them. This CDR3 is 13 amino acids long. Germline V gene data show CDR1 as SGHTA and CDR2 as FQGTGA. For the CDR3, the DNA is TGTGCCAGCAGCCGCGGGACGAACACTGAAGCTTTCTTT. This codes for CASSRGTNTEAFF.

V and J are TRBV7-8 and TRBJ1-1; D is unresolved. Germline assignment: CDR1 SGHVS and CDR2 FQNEAQ. V was pared by 2 bases and J by 2 bases, with 15 bases between. The CDR3 spans 16 residues. CDR3 sequence: CASSLSSAGFNTEAFF. The CDR3 bases are TGTGCCAGCAGCTTATCATCCGCGGGGTTCAACACTGAAGCTTTCTTT.

V gene TRBV5-5 combines with J gene TRBJ1-1; D perhaps matches TRBD1 (5 bases). V gave up 3 bases and J gave up 2 bases, with 11 bases separating them. In germline, CDR1 is SGHKS, CDR2 YYEKEE (reference sequence). The CDR3 runs to 14 residues. The CDR3 loop is CASSWMTDNTEAFF. CDR3 sequence (DNA): TGTGCCAGCAGCTGGATGACAGACAACACTGAAGCTTTCTTT. The whole variable domain, filled in from reference TRBV5-5 and TRBJ1-1, reads DAGVTQSPTHLIKTRGQQVTLRCSPISGHKSVSWYQQVLGQGPQFIFQYYEKEERGRGNFPDRFSARQFPNYSSELNVNALLLGDSALYLCASSWMTDNTEAFFGQGTRLTVV.

The count of this clone is one. This rearrangement joins TRBV12-3 or TRBV12-4 to TRBJ1-2; D ambiguous. The V and J ends lost 5 bases and 7 bases respectively, with 11 bases between them. The CDR3 extends over 12 amino acids. In DNA, the CDR3 is TGTGCCAGCAGTCCCGGGGAGTCTGGCTACACCTTC. Translation gives CASSPGESGYTF.

The genes are TRBV5-6 and TRBJ1-2; 8 bases align to TRBD1. Germline lookup yields CDR1 SGHDT and CDR2 YYEEEE. The CDR3 sequence is 16 residues long. Trimming at V came to 0 bases and at J to 3 bases, leaving 7 bases not matched to a gene. The CDR3 is CASSLVTGAGDYGYTF. For the CDR3, the DNA is TGTGCCAGCAGCTTGGTGACAGGGGCTGGGGACTATGGCTACACCTTC.

The chain joins TRBV28 to TRBJ1-1, with a possible D match to TRBD1 (6 bases). V was clipped by 5 bases and J by 0 bases, with 13 bases between them. Germline CDR1 and CDR2: MDHEN and SYDVKM. This CDR3 spans 15 amino acids. As DNA, the CDR3 is TGTGCCAGCAGTGCATACAGGGCTTTGAACACTGAAGCTTTCTTT. It is translated as CASSAYRALNTEAFF. The full variable domain, its missing parts supplied by reference TRBV28 and TRBJ1-1, is DVKVTQSSRYLVKRTGEKVFLECVQDMDHENMFWYRQDPGLGLRLIYFSYDVKMKEKGDIPEGYSVSREKKERFSLILESASTNQTSMYLCASSAYRALNTEAFFGQGTRLTVV.

J is TRBJ2-7 and V is TRBV5-4, with 7 bases fitting TRBD1. Trimming at V came to 4 bases and at J to 2 bases, leaving 3 bases not matched to a gene. Germline-derived CDR1 and CDR2 are SGHNT and YYREEE (reference sequence). This CDR3 spans 13 amino acids. CDR3 sequence reads: CASSRTGAYEQYF. The CDR3 nucleotides read TGTGCCAGCAGCCGCACAGGGGCCTACGAGCAGTACTTC.

The V gene is TRBV5-1, the J gene TRBJ2-1; D remains ambiguous. With 3 bases removed from V and 9 bases from J, the gap between germline ends came to 7 bases. Germline V CDR1 and CDR2: SGHRS, YFSETQ. The CDR3 has 11 amino acids. The CDR3 loop is CASSSDGEQFF. CDR3 nucleotides: TGCGCCAGCAGCTCAGATGGTGAGCAGTTCTTC.

The chain is built from TRBV3-1 (or the pseudogene TRBV3-2) and TRBJ2-3; TRBD2 is a possible D gene (5 bases). Germline V gene lookup returns CDR1 LGHDT and CDR2 YNNKEL (reference sequence). The CDR3 contains 15 residues. Trimming shortened V by 4 bases and J by 4 bases, and 15 bases separated the two germline ends. Here the CDR3 DNA reads TGTGCCAGCAGCCCAAGGAGTGGAGGCGCAGATACGCAGTATTTT. Translating gives CASSPRSGGADTQYF.

The V and J genes are TRBV18 and TRBJ1-1, with TRBD1 identical over 11 bases. Per germline, CDR1 KGHSH and CDR2 LQKENI. The CDR3 sequence is 17 residues long. The V and J ends lost 3 bases and 5 bases, in that order; junction bases with no gene match: 11. The CDR3 nucleotides read TGTGCCAGCTCACCCTTTGGGACAGGGGGTAAGGGTACTGAAGCTTTCTTT. This gives the protein CASSPFGTGGKGTEAFF. Complete variable domain (other parts from reference TRBV18 and TRBJ1-1): NAGVMQNPRHLVRRRGQEARLRCSPMKGHSHVYWYRQLPEEGLKFMVYLQKENIIDESGMPKERFSAEFPKEGPSILRIQQVVRGDSAAYFCASSPFGTGGKGTEAFFGQGTRLTVV.

As to this clone: This specimen includes other DNA sequences encoding the same CDR3. This chain links TRBV5-1 with TRBJ2-1, with 13 bases fitting TRBD2. The V gene end was trimmed by 4 bases and the J gene end by 7 bases; junction bases not matched to a gene: 5. CDR1 SGHRS and CDR2 YFSETQ come from the germline V gene. The CDR3 covers 15 residues. The CDR3 nucleotides read TGCGCCAGCAGCACAGGGACTAGCGGGGTGAATGAGCAGTTCTTC. This sequence encodes CASSTGTSGVNEQFF.